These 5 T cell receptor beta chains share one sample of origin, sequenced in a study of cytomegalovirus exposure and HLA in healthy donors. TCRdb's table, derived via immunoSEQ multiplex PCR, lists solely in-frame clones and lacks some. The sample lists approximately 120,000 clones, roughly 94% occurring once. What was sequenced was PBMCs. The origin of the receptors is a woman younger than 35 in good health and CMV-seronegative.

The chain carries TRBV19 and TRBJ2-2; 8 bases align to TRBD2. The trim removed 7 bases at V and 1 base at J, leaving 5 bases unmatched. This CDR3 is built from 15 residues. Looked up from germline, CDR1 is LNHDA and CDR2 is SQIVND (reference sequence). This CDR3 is CASMSRGVNTGELFF. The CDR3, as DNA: TGTGCCAGTATGTCGCGGGGGGTGAACACCGGGGAGCTGTTTTTT. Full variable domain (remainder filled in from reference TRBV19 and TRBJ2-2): DGGITQSPKYLFRKEGQNVTLSCEQNLNHDAMYWYRQDPGQGLRLIYYSQIVNDFQKGDIAEGYSVSREKKESFPLTVTSAQKNPTAFYLCASMSRGVNTGELFFGEGSRLTVL.

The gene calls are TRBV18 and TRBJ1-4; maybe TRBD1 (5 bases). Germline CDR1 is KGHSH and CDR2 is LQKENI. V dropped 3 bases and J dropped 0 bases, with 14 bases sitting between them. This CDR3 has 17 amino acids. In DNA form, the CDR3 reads TGTGCCAGCTCACCTCCAAGGGGCCGTGCAACTAATGAAAAACTGTTTTTT. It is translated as CASSPPRGRATNEKLFF.

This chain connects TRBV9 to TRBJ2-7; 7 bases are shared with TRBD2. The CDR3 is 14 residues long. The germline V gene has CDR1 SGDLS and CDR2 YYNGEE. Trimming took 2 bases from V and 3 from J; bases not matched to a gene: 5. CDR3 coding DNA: TGTGCCAGCAGCGTCTCGGGGGGATTCTACGAGCAGTACTTC. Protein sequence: CASSVSGGFYEQYF.

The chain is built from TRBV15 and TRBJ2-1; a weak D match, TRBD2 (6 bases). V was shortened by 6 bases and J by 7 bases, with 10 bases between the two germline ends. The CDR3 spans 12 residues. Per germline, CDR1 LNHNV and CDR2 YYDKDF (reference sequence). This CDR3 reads CATRTSTNEQFF. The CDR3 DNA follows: TGTGCCACCAGGACTAGTACGAATGAGCAGTTCTTC.

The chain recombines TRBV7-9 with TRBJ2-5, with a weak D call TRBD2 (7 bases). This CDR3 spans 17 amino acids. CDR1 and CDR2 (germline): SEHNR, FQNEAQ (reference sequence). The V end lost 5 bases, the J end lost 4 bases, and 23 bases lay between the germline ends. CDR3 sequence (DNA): TGTGCCAGCAGCCCCCTAGAGGGGGGGAGACGGGGAGAGACCCAGTACTTC. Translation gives CASSPLEGGRRGETQYF.